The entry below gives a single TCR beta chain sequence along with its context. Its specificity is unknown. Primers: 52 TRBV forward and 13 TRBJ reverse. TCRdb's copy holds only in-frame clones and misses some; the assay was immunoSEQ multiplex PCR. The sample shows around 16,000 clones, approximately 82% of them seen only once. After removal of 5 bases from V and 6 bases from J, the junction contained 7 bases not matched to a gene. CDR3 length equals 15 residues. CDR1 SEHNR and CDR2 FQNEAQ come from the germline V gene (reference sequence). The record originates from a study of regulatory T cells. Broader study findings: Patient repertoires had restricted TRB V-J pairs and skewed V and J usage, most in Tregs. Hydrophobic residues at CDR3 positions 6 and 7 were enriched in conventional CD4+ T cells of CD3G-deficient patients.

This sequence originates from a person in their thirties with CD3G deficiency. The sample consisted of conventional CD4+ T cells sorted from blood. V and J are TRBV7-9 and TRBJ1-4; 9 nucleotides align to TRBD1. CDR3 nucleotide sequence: TGTGCCAGCAGCCCAGGACAGGGGCGAGATGAAAAACTGTTTTTT. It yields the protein CASSPGQGRDEKLFF.